These T cell receptor beta chains were read from a single sample in a study of regulatory T cells in long-lasting Graves disease. TCRdb reprocessed the multiplex PCR reads with MiXCR, giving one entry per CDR3 protein. The sample contains hundreds of thousands of distinct CDR3 sequences, less than 25% of which appear only once. The material sequenced was peripheral blood mononuclear cells (PBMCs), taken when the disease was refractory, from a patient treated with antithyroid drugs. The receptor source for this set is a female donor with Graves disease. CDR3s include the opening cysteine and the closing phenylalanine or tryptophan.

V gene: TRBV2; J gene: TRBJ2-1; CDR3 length: 14; CDR3 protein: CASRPLGSYNEQFF
V gene: TRBV7-6; J gene: TRBJ1-1; CDR3 length: 14; CDR3 protein: CASSLGDTITEAFF
V gene: TRBV25-1; J gene: TRBJ1-5; CDR3 length: 14; CDR3 protein: CASSPDETFQPQHF
V gene: TRBV30; J gene: TRBJ1-5; CDR3 length: 12; CDR3 protein: CAWGLRGQPQHF
V gene: TRBV28; J gene: TRBJ1-1; CDR3 length: 13; CDR3 protein: CASSSPPGTEAFF
V gene: TRBV18; J gene: TRBJ1-1; CDR3 length: 12; CDR3 protein: CASSPPTGIPFF
V gene: TRBV20-1; J gene: TRBJ1-2; CDR3 length: 14; CDR3 protein: CSARATGGRDGYTF
V gene: TRBV24-1; J gene: TRBJ2-3; CDR3 length: 12; CDR3 protein: CATKGLGTPQYF
V gene: TRBV15; J gene: TRBJ2-7; CDR3 length: 16; CDR3 protein: CATSRAGTVSSYEQYF
V gene: TRBV28; J gene: TRBJ2-7; CDR3 length: 14; CDR3 protein: CATNDRDLSYEQYF
V gene: TRBV28; J gene: TRBJ2-5; CDR3 length: 14; CDR3 protein: CASSLGQGLETQYF
V gene: TRBV5-6; J gene: TRBJ2-7; CDR3 length: 14; CDR3 protein: CASSLITGTYEQYF
V gene: TRBV10-1; J gene: TRBJ2-3; CDR3 length: 16; CDR3 protein: CASSEMSGSNRDTQYF
V gene: TRBV20-1; J gene: TRBJ2-7; CDR3 length: 14; CDR3 protein: CSALGPTTSYEQCF
V gene: TRBV12-5; J gene: TRBJ2-7; CDR3 length: 13; CDR3 protein: CASGPDGTYEQYF
V gene: TRBV7-3; J gene: TRBJ2-1; CDR3 length: 15; CDR3 protein: CASSSVAGGYNEQFF
V gene: TRBV6-1; J gene: TRBJ1-1; CDR3 length: 12; CDR3 protein: CASSRGTTEAFF
V gene: TRBV6-5; J gene: TRBJ1-2; CDR3 length: 13; CDR3 protein: CASSSLINYGYTF
V gene: TRBV19; J gene: TRBJ2-1; CDR3 length: 14; CDR3 protein: CASSIPSSYNEQFF
V gene: TRBV5-1; J gene: TRBJ1-6; CDR3 length: 16; CDR3 protein: CASSLVGQAGNSPLHF
V gene: TRBV6-1; J gene: TRBJ1-2; CDR3 length: 16; CDR3 protein: CASSSTTGGALNGYTF
V gene: TRBV3-1; J gene: TRBJ2-4; CDR3 length: 20; CDR3 protein: CASSQDGLAGANVAKNIQYF
V gene: TRBV20-1; J gene: TRBJ2-7; CDR3 length: 13; CDR3 protein: CSARGVNSYEQYF
V gene: TRBV6-1; J gene: TRBJ1-1; CDR3 length: 14; CDR3 protein: CASGGLGPNTEAFF
V gene: TRBV27; J gene: TRBJ1-4; CDR3 length: 14; CDR3 protein: CASSYRGGGEKLFF
V gene: TRBV28; J gene: TRBJ2-7; CDR3 length: 14; CDR3 protein: CASSLPRSGPEQYF
V gene: TRBV4-1; J gene: TRBJ2-7; CDR3 length: 16; CDR3 protein: CASSLLPTSGGYEQYF
V gene: TRBV2; J gene: TRBJ1-5; CDR3 length: 16; CDR3 protein: CASSDTEVGSNQPQHF
V gene: TRBV20-1; J gene: TRBJ2-7; CDR3 length: 13; CDR3 protein: CSARLAGGGEQYF
V gene: TRBV7-6; J gene: TRBJ2-7; CDR3 length: 14; CDR3 protein: CASSSGTGVFEQYF
V gene: TRBV7-2; J gene: TRBJ1-1; CDR3 length: 14; CDR3 protein: CASSLGQGVSEAFF
V gene: TRBV4-2; J gene: TRBJ2-7; CDR3 length: 15; CDR3 protein: CASSQEREASYEQYF
V gene: TRBV11-1; J gene: TRBJ1-4; CDR3 length: 15; CDR3 protein: CASSTTGSLGGKLFF
V gene: TRBV6-1; J gene: TRBJ2-5; CDR3 length: 16; CDR3 protein: CASSLFRQGLDETQYF
V gene: TRBV3-1; J gene: TRBJ1-2; CDR3 length: 16; CDR3 protein: CASSQERQGGNYGYTF